A selection of T cell receptor beta chains follows, all from one sample in a study of response to subunit inactivated influenza vaccine. TCRdb processed the RT-PCR reads anew with MiXCR; each CDR3 protein has one entry. Of 530,000 or so distinct CDR3 sequences in the sample, approximately 15% are singletons; the top ten hold around 10%. The sequencing here drew on PBMCs from blood, taken roughly 12 days after vaccination. These receptors all stem from a man aged 45 to 65 who received an inactivated influenza vaccine. The CDR3 runs from the conserved cysteine through the conserved F or W. A D gene is named only where the DNA matches it firmly. Clone size is stated in some rows and not others, as once, few, many or a class when expanded.

d_gene: -
abundance: -
v_gene: TRBV9
j_gene: TRBJ2-5
CDR3aa: CASSVGLAEGETQYF
CDR3nt: TGTGCCAGCAGCGTAGGGCTAGCAGAAGGGGAGACCCAGTACTTC

d_gene: TRBD2
abundance: few
v_gene: TRBV5-1
j_gene: TRBJ2-1
CDR3aa: CASSLGGGRATNEQFF
CDR3nt: TGCGCCAGCAGCTTGGGAGGCGGGAGGGCAACAAATGAGCAGTTCTTC

d_gene: -
abundance: -
v_gene: TRBV28
j_gene: TRBJ2-7
CDR3aa: CASIPTGTYLEQYF
CDR3nt: TGTGCCAGCATCCCCACCGGGACATATCTTGAGCAGTACTTC

d_gene: -
abundance: -
v_gene: TRBV19
j_gene: TRBJ2-3
CDR3aa: CASSIGLHTQYF
CDR3nt: TGTGCCAGTAGTATTGGCCTGCATACGCAGTATTTT

d_gene: TRBD1
abundance: few
v_gene: TRBV20-1
j_gene: TRBJ1-2
CDR3aa: CSAAAGGLYGYTF
CDR3nt: TGCAGTGCGGCGGCAGGGGGACTCTATGGCTACACCTTC

d_gene: TRBD1
abundance: -
v_gene: TRBV11-1
j_gene: TRBJ1-6
CDR3aa: CASSLDLRDSESSYNSPLHF
CDR3nt: TGTGCCAGCAGCTTAGACCTGAGGGACAGCGAGAGCTCCTATAATTCACCCCTCCACTTT

d_gene: -
abundance: many
v_gene: TRBV5-1
j_gene: TRBJ2-2
CDR3aa: CASSLMDSSNTGELFF
CDR3nt: TGCGCCAGCAGCCTCATGGACAGCTCGAACACCGGGGAGCTGTTTTTT

d_gene: TRBD1
abundance: few
v_gene: TRBV6-5
j_gene: TRBJ2-7
CDR3aa: CASSWAGTGIGFEQYF
CDR3nt: TGTGCCAGCAGTTGGGCCGGGACAGGGATAGGATTCGAGCAGTACTTC

d_gene: -
abundance: few
v_gene: TRBV5-5
j_gene: TRBJ2-4
CDR3aa: CASSARWSKNIQYF
CDR3nt: TGTGCCAGCAGCGCGAGATGGAGCAAAAACATTCAGTACTTC

d_gene: -
abundance: few
v_gene: TRBV5-6
j_gene: TRBJ2-1
CDR3aa: CASSLSFFQRDGEQFF
CDR3nt: TGTGCCAGCAGCTTGTCTTTTTTTCAAAGGGACGGTGAGCAGTTCTTC

d_gene: -
abundance: few
v_gene: TRBV6-2/TRBV6-3
j_gene: TRBJ2-7
CDR3aa: CASRRGTPYYQPTSGQYF
CDR3nt: TGTGCCAGCAGGCGAGGGACACCATACTATCAGCCTACGAGTGGGCAGTACTTC

d_gene: TRBD2
abundance: few
v_gene: TRBV5-1
j_gene: TRBJ2-1
CDR3aa: CASSSPVSGGLYNEQFF
CDR3nt: TGCGCCAGCAGCTCCCCGGTGAGCGGGGGCCTATACAATGAGCAGTTCTTC

d_gene: -
abundance: -
v_gene: TRBV12-3/TRBV12-4
j_gene: TRBJ2-2
CDR3aa: CASRGGGRNTGELFF
CDR3nt: TGTGCCAGCAGGGGCGGGGGCCGAAACACCGGGGAGCTGTTTTTT

d_gene: -
abundance: many
v_gene: TRBV28
j_gene: TRBJ1-4
CDR3aa: CASSDGSTNEKLFF
CDR3nt: TGTGCCAGCAGTGACGGCAGCACTAATGAAAAACTGTTTTTT

d_gene: -
abundance: -
v_gene: TRBV5-6
j_gene: TRBJ1-2
CDR3aa: CASSFSRPYGYTF
CDR3nt: TGTGCCAGCAGCTTCTCTCGACCCTATGGCTACACCTTC

d_gene: TRBD1
abundance: -
v_gene: TRBV20-1
j_gene: TRBJ1-5
CDR3aa: CSARDRGFNQPQHF
CDR3nt: TGCAGTGCCCGGGACAGAGGGTTTAATCAGCCCCAGCATTTT